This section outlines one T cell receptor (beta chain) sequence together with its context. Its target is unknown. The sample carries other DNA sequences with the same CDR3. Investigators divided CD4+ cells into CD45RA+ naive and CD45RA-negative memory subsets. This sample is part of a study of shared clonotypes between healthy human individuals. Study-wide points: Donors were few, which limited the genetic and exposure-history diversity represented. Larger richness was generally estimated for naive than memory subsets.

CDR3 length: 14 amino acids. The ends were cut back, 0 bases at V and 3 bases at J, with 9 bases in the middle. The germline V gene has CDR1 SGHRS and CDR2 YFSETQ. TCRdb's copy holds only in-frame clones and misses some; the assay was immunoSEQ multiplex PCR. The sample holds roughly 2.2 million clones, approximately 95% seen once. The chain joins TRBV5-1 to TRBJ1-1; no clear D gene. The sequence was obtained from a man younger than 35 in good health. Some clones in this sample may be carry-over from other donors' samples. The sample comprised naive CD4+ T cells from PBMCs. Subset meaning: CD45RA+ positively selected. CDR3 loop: CASSLGGADTEAFF. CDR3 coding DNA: TGCGCCAGCAGCTTGGGGGGAGCGGACACTGAAGCTTTCTTT.